Detailed here is one TCR beta chain. Its antigen remains unknown. Looked up from germline, CDR1 is SQVTM and CDR2 is ANQGSEA. The CDR3 covers 11 residues. After removal of 7 bases from V and 6 bases from J, the junction contained 2 bases not matched to a gene. The source of the sample is a study of T cell responses to AZD1222 COVID-19 vaccine. Whole-study findings and limits: There were mostly white British donors and more females than males, and clonal diversity was possibly underestimated. Repertoires were sampled only after the peak T cell response.

The repertoire was sequenced with immunoSEQ multiplex PCR; TCRdb's copy has only in-frame clones and lacks some. The sample holds around 180,000 clones, 80% to 90% seen once. Source: peripheral blood, taken on day 0 of AZD1222 vaccination. The chain recombines TRBV29-1 with TRBJ2-1, with 8 bases identical to TRBD1. This clonotype originated in an adult in good health. CDR3 amino acids: CSGTGSNEQFF. DNA for the CDR3: TGCAGCGGGACAGGGAGCAATGAGCAGTTCTTC.